This TCR beta chain comes out of a study of blood T cell repertoires in COVID-19. This CDR3 comprises 15 residues. Germline V gene lookup returns CDR1 MDHEN and CDR2 SYDVKM. The V end was cut by 8 bases, the J end by 0 bases, with 14 bases between. Sequenced by immunoSEQ multiplex PCR; TCRdb stores in-frame clones only, minus some. Here the sample spans about 140,000 clones, around three quarters being singletons. The sequenced material came from peripheral blood. This receptor was identified in a man aged 45-65 years with active or convalescent COVID-19. The chain links TRBV28 to TRBJ1-3, with D perhaps TRBD1 (6 bases). CDR3 DNA: TGTGCCAGCGGTAATTTGGGGGCCTCTGGAAACACCATATATTTT. This gives the protein CASGNLGASGNTIYF. The variable domain in full, completed from reference TRBV28 and TRBJ1-3, reads DVKVTQSSRYLVKRTGEKVFLECVQDMDHENMFWYRQDPGLGLRLIYFSYDVKMKEKGDIPEGYSVSREKKERFSLILESASTNQTSMYLCASGNLGASGNTIYFGEGSWLTVV.